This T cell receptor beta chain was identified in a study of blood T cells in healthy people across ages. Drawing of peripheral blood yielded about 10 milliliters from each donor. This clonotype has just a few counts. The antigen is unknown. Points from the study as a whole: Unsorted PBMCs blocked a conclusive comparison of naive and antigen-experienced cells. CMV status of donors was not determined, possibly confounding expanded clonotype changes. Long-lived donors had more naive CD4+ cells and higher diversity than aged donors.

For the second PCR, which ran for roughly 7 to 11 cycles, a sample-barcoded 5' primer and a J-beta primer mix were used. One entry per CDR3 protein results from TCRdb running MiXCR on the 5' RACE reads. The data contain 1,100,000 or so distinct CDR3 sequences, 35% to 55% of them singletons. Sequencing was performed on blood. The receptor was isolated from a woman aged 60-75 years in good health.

CDR3 residues: CASSLSPTSGEQYF. The CDR3 DNA sequence: TGTGCCAGCAGTTTATCCCCGACGAGCGGCGAGCAGTACTTC. This rearrangement joins TRBV27 to TRBJ2-7, with D maybe TRBD2 (5 bases). The V and J ends lost 0 bases and 6 bases respectively, with 12 bases between them. Germline V gene data show CDR1 as MNHEY and CDR2 as SMNVEV (reference sequence). This CDR3 comprises 14 residues.